Listed here are 22 T cell receptor beta chains from one sample, sequenced in a study of T cell responses to AZD1222 COVID-19 vaccine. Here immunoSEQ multiplex PCR was the method, and the copy in TCRdb shows in-frame clones only, minus some. The sample shows roughly 180,000 clones, about 85% of them seen only once. The specimen comprised peripheral blood, sampled on day 0 of AZD1222 vaccination. The receptors shown here come from an adult in good health.

V and J are TRBV14 and TRBJ2-2; D is perhaps TRBD2 (6 bases). This CDR3 is built from 14 residues. Germline V CDR1 and CDR2: SGHDN, FVKESK. V shed 3 bases and J shed 9 bases, with 14 bases lying between them. DNA for the CDR3: TGTGCCAGCAGCCATCTCGCTAGCGTCAGGGAGCTGTTTTTT. Translating it yields CASSHLASVRELFF.

The V and J genes are TRBV29-1 and TRBJ2-1, with D perhaps matching TRBD1 (6 bases). The CDR3 runs 15 residues. Deletions cut 4 bases from V and 6 bases from J, with 19 bases between. CDR1 SQVTM and CDR2 ANQGSEA come from the germline V gene. This chain's CDR3 is CSVAGQGSRVNEQFF. The CDR3 nucleotides are TGCAGCGTTGCAGGGCAGGGGTCCCGTGTCAATGAGCAGTTCTTC.

This sequence joins TRBV5-4 and TRBJ2-3; 12 bases match TRBD2. This CDR3 has 16 amino acids. The V and J ends lost 4 bases and 3 bases, in that order; junction bases with no gene match: 6. CDR1 is SGHNT, CDR2 YYREEE, per germline (reference sequence). Written as DNA, the CDR3 is TGTGCCAGCAGCCCAACCCTAGCGGGAGGGACAGATACGCAGTATTTT. Its protein is CASSPTLAGGTDTQYF.

The V gene is TRBV4-1, the J gene TRBJ1-2; TRBD1 matches at 7 bases. CDR1 and CDR2 (germline): MGHRA, YSYEKL. The CDR3 length is 17 residues. V lost 4 bases and J lost 4; bases outside the gene matches: 15. The CDR3 nucleotides are TGCGCCAGCAGCCCGACGGGATTGAACAGGGGTGGCTATGGCTACACCTTC. Translated: CASSPTGLNRGGYGYTF.

The chain employs TRBV3-1 (or the pseudogene TRBV3-2) and TRBJ2-1; tentative D call: TRBD1 (6 bases). CDR3 length: 14 residues. Deletions cut 4 bases from V and 5 bases from J, with 12 bases between. Germline CDR1 LGHDT, CDR2 YNNKEL (reference sequence). CDR3: CASSRGPYDNEQFF. Here the CDR3 DNA reads TGTGCCAGCAGCCGGGGGCCCTACGACAATGAGCAGTTCTTC.

The V gene is TRBV21-1, the J gene TRBJ1-6; the table gives TRBD1 as D, unverified against the DNA. TRBV21-1 is reported as a pseudogene. The CDR3 is made up of 17 amino acids. The DNA for the CDR3 is TGTGCCAGCAGCCCCAAGAGGGGGAGCTCCTATAATTCACCCCTCCACTTT. Amino acid sequence: CASSPKRGSSYNSPLHF.

This chain connects TRBV3-1 (or the pseudogene TRBV3-2) to TRBJ2-1; TRBD2 aligns across 10 bases. The CDR3 consists of 16 residues. CDR1 is LGHDT, CDR2 YNNKEL, per germline (reference sequence). The V and J ends lost 4 bases and 2 bases, in that order; junction bases with no gene match: 5. Here the CDR3 reads CASSPSGSFTYNEQFF. The CDR3 DNA reads TGTGCCAGCAGCCCTAGCGGGAGCTTCACCTACAATGAGCAGTTCTTC.

The gene calls are TRBV28 and TRBJ2-7, with TRBD2 as a possible D gene (5 bases). Per germline, CDR1 MDHEN and CDR2 SYDVKM. The V end was cut by 5 bases, the J end by 2 bases, with 13 bases between. This CDR3 region has 14 residues. As DNA, the CDR3 is TGTGCCAGCAGTACGGGCGGGCATCCCTACGAGCAGTACTTC. It translates to CASSTGGHPYEQYF.

The V gene is TRBV7-2, the J gene TRBJ2-2; TRBD1 or TRBD2 may be the D gene (5 bases each). Germline loops: CDR1 SGHTA, CDR2 FQGNSA. This CDR3 spans 15 amino acids. Trimming took 1 base from V and 2 from J, leaving 8 bases between them. The CDR3 here is CASSLVGPNTGELFF. The DNA of the CDR3 is TGTGCCAGCAGCTTAGTGGGACCAAACACCGGGGAGCTGTTTTTT.

The chain combines TRBV5-5 with TRBJ2-3; maybe TRBD2 (5 bases). The CDR3 contains 16 residues. Trimming shortened V by 7 bases and J by 0 bases, and 18 bases separated the two germline ends. Germline CDR1 and CDR2: SGHKS and YYEKEE (reference sequence). CDR3 protein: CASPDPAGGSTDTQYF. In DNA form, the CDR3 reads TGTGCCAGCCCTGACCCCGCGGGCGGGAGCACAGATACGCAGTATTTT.

The chain joins TRBV21-1 to TRBJ1-2. TRBV21-1 is a pseudogene. This CDR3 has 14 amino acids. Here the CDR3 reads CASSKCPEYYGYTF. CDR3 in DNA: TGTGCCAGCAGCAAATGTCCGGAGTACTATGGCTACACCTTC.

The chain employs TRBV7-9 and TRBJ2-3; TRBD1 or TRBD2 may be the D gene (5 bases each). The V and J ends lost 6 bases and 0 bases respectively, with 16 bases between them. This CDR3 contains 16 residues. Germline loops: CDR1 SEHNR, CDR2 FQNEAQ (reference sequence). CDR3 nucleotide sequence: TGTGCCAGCAGGGTCCGGGGCGAAACTAGCACAGATACGCAGTATTTT. This codes for CASRVRGETSTDTQYF. Looking up the rest from reference TRBV7-9 and TRBJ2-3 gives the full variable domain: DTGVSQNPRHKITKRGQNVTFRCDPISEHNRLYWYRQTLGQGPEFLTYFQNEAQLEKSRLLSDRFSAERPKGSFSTLEIQRTEQGDSAMYLCASRVRGETSTDTQYFGPGTRLTVL.

This clone showed up just once. The V call is TRBV5-8, the J call TRBJ2-3; 7 nucleotides match TRBD1. CDR3 length: 16 residues. J gave up 0 bases and V 3 bases, and 7 bases lay outside the gene matches. The germline V gene has CDR1 SGHTS and CDR2 YDEGEE. The CDR3 sequence: CASSSGQLTSTDTQYF. DNA for the CDR3: TGTGCCAGCAGCTCGGGACAGCTCACTAGCACAGATACGCAGTATTTT.

This clone was seen just once. The chain couples TRBV4-1 to TRBJ1-1; the D gene is possibly TRBD1 (5 bases). CDR1 and CDR2 from the germline V gene are MGHRA and YSYEKL. V lost 7 bases, J lost 0 bases, and 24 bases lay in between. CDR3 length: 18 amino acids. CDR3 bases: TGCGCCAGCACCCCAGGGCATCACCGCCTCCAGCTGAACACTGAAGCTTTCTTT. Translating it yields CASTPGHHRLQLNTEAFF.

This clone was found once. The chain links TRBV10-1 to TRBJ2-3; D might be TRBD2 (5 bases). Trimming stripped 6 bases from V and 6 bases from J, with 13 bases between. Germline-derived CDR1 and CDR2 are WNHNN and SYGVQD (reference sequence). The CDR3 spans 13 residues. CDR3: CASSDGIYDTQYF. Here the CDR3 DNA reads TGCGCCAGCAGCGACGGGATCTATGATACGCAGTATTTT.

This clone was observed a few times. This chain uses TRBV12-3 or TRBV12-4 with TRBJ1-2; D unresolved. CDR3 length: 13 residues. V was trimmed by 5 bases and J by 4 bases, leaving 11 bases between them. This CDR3 is CASSEGIGYGYTF. CDR3 in DNA: TGTGCCAGCAGTGAGGGTATCGGCTATGGCTACACCTTC.

The chain links TRBV30 to TRBJ1-2, with 8 bases lining up with TRBD1. V was pared by 2 bases and J by 12 bases, with 11 bases of the junction left unmatched. Germline V lookup: CDR1 GTSNPN, CDR2 SVGIG (reference sequence). The CDR3 covers 13 residues. The CDR3 reads CAWSQAARGPHTF. The DNA of the CDR3 is TGTGCCTGGAGTCAAGCGGCCAGGGGGCCCCACACCTTC.

This chain connects TRBV6-2 or TRBV6-3 to TRBJ2-4, with 10 positions matching TRBD2. This CDR3 has 18 amino acids. Germline loops: CDR1 MNHEY, CDR2 SVGEGT. The V and J ends lost 2 bases and 0 bases, in that order; junction bases with no gene match: 7. In nucleotides, the CDR3 is TGTGCCAGCAGTTACGTTACTAGCGGGAACATAGCCAAAAACATTCAGTACTTC. Amino acids: CASSYVTSGNIAKNIQYF.

This clone has just a few counts. This rearrangement joins TRBV3-1 (or the pseudogene TRBV3-2) to TRBJ2-7, with D perhaps TRBD1 or TRBD2 (5 bases each). Trimming cost V 0 bases and J 5 bases, with 11 bases left between them. This CDR3 is built from 14 residues. Germline-derived CDR1 and CDR2 are LGHDT and YNNKEL (reference sequence). CDR3 sequence reads: CASSQDVGTDEQYF. CDR3 in DNA: TGTGCCAGCAGCCAAGATGTCGGGACCGACGAGCAGTACTTC.

The chain joins TRBV11-2 to TRBJ2-1, with D possibly being TRBD2 (5 bases). Trimming stripped 5 bases from V and 0 bases from J, with 14 bases between. Per the germline V gene, CDR1 is SGHAT and CDR2 is FQNNGV. CDR3 size: 16 residues. CDR3 DNA: TGTGCCAGCAGCCCGCGACTGGGGAGCTCCTACAATGAGCAGTTCTTC. Translating it yields CASSPRLGSSYNEQFF.

In DNA, the CDR3 is TGTGCCAGCTCGCCGAGGGAAGATGGCTACACCTTC. It translates to CASSPREDGYTF. This chain uses TRBV18 with TRBJ1-2; D remains unclear. The V end lost 6 bases, the J end lost 6 bases, and 11 bases lay between the germline ends. CDR3 length: 12 amino acids. The germline CDR1 and CDR2 sequences are KGHSH and LQKENI.

The rearrangement joins TRBV10-3 to TRBJ2-3; 16 positions agree with TRBD2. CDR1 is ENHRY, CDR2 SYGVKD, per germline. There are 17 residues in the CDR3. J gave up 6 bases and V 2 bases, and 5 bases lay outside the gene matches. The CDR3: CAISEGTSGRAWDTQYF. The CDR3 coding sequence is TGTGCCATCAGTGAGGGGACTAGCGGGAGGGCCTGGGATACGCAGTATTTT.